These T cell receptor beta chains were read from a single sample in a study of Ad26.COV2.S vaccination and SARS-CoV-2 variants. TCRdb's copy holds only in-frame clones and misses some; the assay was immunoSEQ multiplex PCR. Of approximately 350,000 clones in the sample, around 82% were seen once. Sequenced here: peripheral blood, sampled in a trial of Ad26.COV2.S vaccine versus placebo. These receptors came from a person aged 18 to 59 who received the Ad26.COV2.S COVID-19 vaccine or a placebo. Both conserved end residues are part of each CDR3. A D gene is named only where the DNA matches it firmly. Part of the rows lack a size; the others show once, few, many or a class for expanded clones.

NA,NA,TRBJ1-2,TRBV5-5,TGTGCCAGCAGCACGTGGACAGAGACTAACTATGGCTACACCTTC,CASSTWTETNYGYTF
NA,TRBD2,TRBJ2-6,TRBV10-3,TGTGCCATCAGTGACTCAAAGACTAGCGGGACTGGGGCCAACGTCCTGACTTTC,CAISDSKTSGTGANVLTF
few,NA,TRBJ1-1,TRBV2,TGTGCCAGCAGACGGGACACTGAAGCTTTCTTT,CASRRDTEAFF
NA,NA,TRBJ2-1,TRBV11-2,TGTGCCAGCAGCTTAATTGTGTCCTACAATGAGCAGTTCTTC,CASSLIVSYNEQFF
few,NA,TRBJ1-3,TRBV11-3,TGTGCCAGCAGCCGAGGAGGGGTAGAGGACACCATATATTTT,CASSRGGVEDTIYF
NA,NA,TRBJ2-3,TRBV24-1,TGTGCCACCAGTGGAGGGGTTTCGACAGATACGCAGTATTTT,CATSGGVSTDTQYF
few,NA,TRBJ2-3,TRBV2,TGTGCCAGCAAGAAAGAGACCCTACTCACAGATACGCAGTATTTT,CASKKETLLTDTQYF
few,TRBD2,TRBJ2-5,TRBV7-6,TGTGCCAGCAGCTTACTAGCGGGGGGGCCCGAGACCCAGTACTTC,CASSLLAGGPETQYF
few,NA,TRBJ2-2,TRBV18,TGTGCCAGCTCACCAGCGAGGTCGAACGGGGAGCTGTTTTTT,CASSPARSNGELFF
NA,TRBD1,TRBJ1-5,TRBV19,TGTGCCACCCACGACAGGGTAGACGATCAGCCCCAGCATTTT,CATHDRVDDQPQHF
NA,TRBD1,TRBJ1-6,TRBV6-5,TGTGCCAGCAGTTACTCGCAGGGGGATTCACCCCTCCACTTT,CASSYSQGDSPLHF
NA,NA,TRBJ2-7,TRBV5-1,TGCGCCAGCAGCTTGGGCAGTAACTACGAGCAGTACTTC,CASSLGSNYEQYF
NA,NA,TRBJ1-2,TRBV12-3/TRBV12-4,TGTGCCAGCAGTCCTCGGACACCCTATGGCTACACCTTC,CASSPRTPYGYTF
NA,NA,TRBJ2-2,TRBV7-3,TGTGCCAGCAGCTTAAATGGGATCACCGGGGAGCTGTTTTTT,CASSLNGITGELFF
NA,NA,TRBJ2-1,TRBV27,TGTGCCAGCAGTCTTCTCGACGGTACCTACAATGAGCAGTTCTTC,CASSLLDGTYNEQFF
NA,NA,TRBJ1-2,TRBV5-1,TGCGCCAGCAGCTTGGGTTACAGGACTAACTATGGCTACACCTTC,CASSLGYRTNYGYTF
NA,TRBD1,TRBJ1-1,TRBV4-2,TGTGCCAGCAGCCAAGGTACAGGGGGCGGCCTTGAAGCTTTCTTT,CASSQGTGGGLEAFF
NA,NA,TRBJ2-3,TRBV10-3,TGTGCCATCAGTGAAGGCCGCACGGGAATGGATACGCAGTATTTT,CAISEGRTGMDTQYF
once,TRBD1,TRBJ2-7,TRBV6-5,TGTGCCAGCAGCCCGGACAGGGGACCCTACGAGCAGTACTTC,CASSPDRGPYEQYF
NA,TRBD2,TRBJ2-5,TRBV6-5,TGTGCCAGCAGCCCCGCCCCTAGCGGTGAGGGGACCCAGTACTTC,CASSPAPSGEGTQYF
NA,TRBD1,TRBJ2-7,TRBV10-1,TGCGCCAGCAGTGATCGGGACAGCTCTGGAGAGCAGTACTTC,CASSDRDSSGEQYF
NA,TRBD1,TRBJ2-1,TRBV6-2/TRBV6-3,TGTGCCAGCAGTTGGACAGGGGGCTCCTACAATGAGCAGTTCTTC,CASSWTGGSYNEQFF
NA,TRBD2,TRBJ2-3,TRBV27,TGTGCCAGCAGTTTAGCGGGGGTGGATACGCAGTATTTT,CASSLAGVDTQYF
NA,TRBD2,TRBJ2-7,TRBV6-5,TGTGCCAGCAGCTATCTAGCGGGAAGTACCTACGAGCAGTACTTC,CASSYLAGSTYEQYF